The sequence of this T cell receptor beta chain was determined in a study of blood T cell repertoires in COVID-19. Study-wide background: Sources were T cells, B-cell-depleted T cells, or PBMCs; the material itself was cDNA or gDNA.

In the authors' methods: Amplification with reference gene primers provided the estimates of nucleated cell counts. Data came from immunoSEQ multiplex PCR; TCRdb stores just in-frame clones and leaves some out. The V and J calls and clone size come from that table; D and trimming were worked out from the DNA. The sample carries under 70,000 clones, around 85% recorded once. Trimming pared 5 bases from V and 6 bases from J, leaving 14 bases between. This CDR3 has 14 amino acids. Germline loops: CDR1 LNHDA, CDR2 SQIVND (reference sequence). The TCR originated in a man aged 60 to 69 with acute or convalescent COVID-19. Source material: peripheral blood. V is TRBV19 and J is TRBJ1-5; D ambiguous. In nucleotides, the CDR3 is TGTGCCAGTAGTTATCGGGCTGAGGGTCAGCCCCAGCATTTT. Translated, it gives CASSYRAEGQPQHF.